This T cell receptor beta chain was captured in a study of T cells in Graves' hyperthyroidism and ophthalmopathy. General study results and limits: Ophthalmopathy was identified by the model a median about seven months ahead of onset. Most clonotypes expanded in thyroid above 0.001 were likewise present in blood.

Patients between 18 and 65 years old had hyperthyroidism, newly diagnosed and lasting under 2 months. It was uncontrolled infection, other autoimmune disease, pregnancy or lactation that excluded patients. This clonotype was detected many times. What it recognizes is unknown. V shed 7 bases and J shed 3 bases, with 16 bases lying between them. Germline lookup yields CDR1 MDHEN and CDR2 SYDVKM. The CDR3 spans 14 residues. Amplified regions were TCR beta CDR3 sequences from RNA transcripts. A first-round RT-PCR of the TCR CDR3 used the HTBI primer set. Using its own MiXCR run on the multiplex PCR reads, TCRdb lists one record per CDR3 protein. The sample comprises about 420,000 distinct CDR3 sequences, 15% to 19% of which are singletons, and around 7.3% rests with the top ten.

Material: blood. The gene calls are TRBV28 and TRBJ2-7; weak D call: TRBD1 (6 bases). This TCR was recovered from a woman in her late teens or twenties with Graves' hyperthyroidism. CDR3 in DNA: TGTGCCAGCACCGAGGACAGAAGTGGCTACGAGCAGTACTTC. Protein sequence: CASTEDRSGYEQYF.